The rows below give T cell receptor beta chains drawn from one sample of a study of blood T cell repertoires in COVID-19. TCRdb's copy holds only in-frame clones and misses some; the assay was immunoSEQ multiplex PCR. The top ten clones hold about 18% of a sample with around 200,000 clones, approximately 81% of them seen once. Sequenced material: peripheral blood. The receptor set was obtained from a person between 65 and 79 years old with COVID-19, enrolled during active disease. CDR3s include the opening cysteine and the closing phenylalanine or tryptophan. Fields, in order: J gene, D gene, V gene, clone size, CDR3 DNA, CDR3 protein. A D gene is named only where the DNA matches it firmly. Clone sizes are given selectively: once, few, many, or a class where the clone is expanded.

J: TRBJ1-3
D: TRBD1
V: TRBV4-2
size: NA
DNA: TGTGCCAGCAGCCAAGCAGGGGGCTTCGGAAACACCATATATTTT
CDR3: CASSQAGGFGNTIYF

J: TRBJ1-2
D: TRBD1
V: TRBV9
size: NA
DNA: TGTGCCAGCAGCGTCGGACAGGGCTATGGCTACACCTTC
CDR3: CASSVGQGYGYTF

J: TRBJ2-1
D: NA
V: TRBV7-5
size: NA
DNA: TGTGTCAGAAGCCCCCGAAAGCGGGGTGGTTGGAGCTCCTACAATGAGCAGTTCTTC
CDR3: CVRSPRKRGGWSSYNEQFF

J: TRBJ1-2
D: NA
V: TRBV6-5
size: NA
DNA: TGTGCCAGCCGAGGAGACCTTCAAGTAGGTGGCTACACCTTC
CDR3: CASRGDLQVGGYTF

J: TRBJ2-7
D: TRBD1
V: TRBV10-3
size: NA
DNA: TGTGCCATCAGTCAACTACAGGGGAGCTCCTACGAGCAGTACTTC
CDR3: CAISQLQGSSYEQYF

J: TRBJ2-2
D: TRBD1
V: TRBV28
size: NA
DNA: TGTGCCATTCCGGGACAGCTGAACACCGGGGAGCTGTTTTTT
CDR3: CAIPGQLNTGELFF

J: TRBJ2-3
D: TRBD1
V: TRBV3-1/TRBV3-2
size: NA
DNA: TGTGCCAGCAGGTTAACAGGGGGCACAGATACGCAGTATTTT
CDR3: CASRLTGGTDTQYF

J: TRBJ2-7
D: TRBD2
V: TRBV7-9
size: few
DNA: TGTGCCAGCAGCTTAGGCGAGGGCGGGAGGCAGTACTTC
CDR3: CASSLGEGGRQYF

J: TRBJ1-5
D: TRBD1
V: TRBV5-5
size: NA
DNA: TGTGCCAGCAGCCCAGGGACAGGGTACCAGCCCCAGCATTTT
CDR3: CASSPGTGYQPQHF

J: TRBJ1-6
D: NA
V: TRBV5-8
size: NA
DNA: TGTGCCAGCAGCCGTTTCCCGCAGGGAAATTCACCCCTCCACTTT
CDR3: CASSRFPQGNSPLHF

J: TRBJ2-1
D: TRBD2
V: TRBV9
size: NA
DNA: TGTGCCAGCAGCGTGGGCGGGGGGACCTACAATGAGCAGTTCTTC
CDR3: CASSVGGGTYNEQFF

J: TRBJ2-1
D: NA
V: TRBV6-2/TRBV6-3
size: many
DNA: TGTGCCAGCAGCCCAGCGGAGAGCTCCTACAATGAGCAGTTCTTC
CDR3: CASSPAESSYNEQFF

J: TRBJ2-7
D: NA
V: TRBV28
size: NA
DNA: TGTGCCAGCAGCGAGGGGGGGCGGGAGAACGAGCAGTACTTC
CDR3: CASSEGGRENEQYF

J: TRBJ2-7
D: TRBD1
V: TRBV19
size: NA
DNA: TGTGCCAGTAGTGCCTCGTTGACAGGGGGTTGGTACGAGCAGTACTTC
CDR3: CASSASLTGGWYEQYF

J: TRBJ2-7
D: TRBD1
V: TRBV4-1
size: NA
DNA: TGCGCCAGCAGCCAACTCCCGGGACAGGGTTTGGGCGAGCAGTACTTC
CDR3: CASSQLPGQGLGEQYF

J: TRBJ1-2
D: TRBD1
V: TRBV5-6
size: NA
DNA: TGTGCCAGCAGCCGGGACAGGCGATCCTATGGCTACACCTTC
CDR3: CASSRDRRSYGYTF

J: TRBJ2-1
D: TRBD1
V: TRBV2
size: NA
DNA: TGTGCCAGCGGGACAGTCAATGAGCAGTTCTTC
CDR3: CASGTVNEQFF

J: TRBJ2-7
D: TRBD1
V: TRBV9
size: NA
DNA: TGTGCCAGCAGCGTAGGACCGGACAGGGGGTACGAGCAGTACTTC
CDR3: CASSVGPDRGYEQYF